This T cell receptor (beta chain) was documented in a study of Ad26.COV2.S vaccination and SARS-CoV-2 variants. This CDR3 is 10 amino acids long. V lost 7 bases, J lost 8 bases, and 7 bases lay in between. Germline V CDR1 and CDR2: SNHLY, FYNNEI. The treatment is: approximately 18 received Ad26.COV2.S at low or high dose, single or two shots; about 5 received placebo; per-sample allocation not given. Collection of samples fell on day 63 after the first vaccine or placebo injection. Profiling relied on immunoSEQ multiplex PCR, and the TCRdb table lists in-frame clones only, not all of them. Of approximately 300,000 clones in the sample, around 84% are singletons; the top ten hold roughly 1.9%. As regards this clone: Its matching antigen is unknown.

The study, taken as a whole, reports: Spike-specific responses of CD8+ and CD4+ T cells were reported to display substantial breadth after vaccination.

Sample: peripheral blood, taken in a trial of Ad26.COV2.S vaccine versus placebo. The chain joins TRBV2 to TRBJ2-3, with D possibly called TRBD1 or TRBD2 (6 bases each). The TCR sequence derives from a person aged 18 to 65 who received the Ad26.COV2.S COVID-19 vaccine or a placebo. The CDR3 coding sequence is TGTGCCAGCAAGGGGGGTACGCAGTATTTT. It yields the protein CASKGGTQYF.